The 19 T cell receptor beta chains listed next were all sequenced from one sample in a study of low-dose radiotherapy and immunotherapy resistance in tumors. Alpha and beta chains were covered, as first-strand cDNA relied on TRAV- and TRBV-specific primers. The authors amplified TCRs for 15 to 25 PCR cycles with a constant-region primer and a V-primer adapter. TCRdb called the reads again in MiXCR, with one record for every CDR3 protein. The data show tens of thousands of distinct CDR3 sequences, approximately 25% seen once. Noted time point: before trial treatment. The specimen was PBMCs, collected before treatment. Every receptor here comes from a male donor with rectosigmoid adenocarcinoma.

This clonotype showed up many times. CDR3 coding DNA: TGTGCCAGCTCACCGGACAGCAACTATGGCTACACCTTC. Translating it yields CASSPDSNYGYTF. V gene TRBV18 combines with J gene TRBJ1-2, with D possibly TRBD1 on 6 matching bases. Germline V gene sequence: CDR1 KGHSH, CDR2 LQKENI. V lost 3 bases and J 2 bases, leaving 7 bases between the germline ends. There are 13 residues in the CDR3.

This clonotype was recorded many times. The J gene is TRBJ2-1, the V gene TRBV9; D is possibly TRBD1 or TRBD2 (5 bases each). V shed 0 bases and J shed 10 bases, with 14 bases lying between them. CDR1 is SGDLS and CDR2 is YYNGEE in the germline V gene. The CDR3 consists of 14 residues. As DNA, the CDR3 is TGTGCCAGCAGCGTAGGGGAGACGGGACGGGAGCAGTTCTTC. As protein: CASSVGETGREQFF.

This clonotype showed up just a few times. The chain employs TRBV5-5 and TRBJ2-5; 8 bases agree with TRBD1. The length of the CDR3 is 14 residues. The J segment lost 1 base and the V segment lost 4 bases, leaving 3 bases of the junction unmatched. Germline V gene data show CDR1 as SGHKS and CDR2 as YYEKEE (reference sequence). As DNA, the CDR3 is TGTGCCAGCAGCCGGACAGGGTTCCAAGAGACCCAGTACTTC. This sequence encodes CASSRTGFQETQYF.

This clonotype appeared many times. J is TRBJ2-3 and V is TRBV27; D is perhaps TRBD1 (5 bases). Trimming pared 3 bases from V and 2 bases from J, leaving 9 bases between. Looked up from germline, CDR1 is MNHEY and CDR2 is SMNVEV (reference sequence). The length of the CDR3 is 14 residues. The CDR3 protein is CASSLRQSTDTQYF. The CDR3 nucleotides are TGTGCCAGCAGTTTGAGACAGTCCACAGATACGCAGTATTTT.

This clonotype was seen repeatedly, ten times or more. The chain couples TRBV28 to TRBJ1-4, with TRBD1 identical over 10 bases. The V gene's germline CDR1 is MDHEN and CDR2 SYDVKM. With V trimmed by 3 bases and J by 8 bases, 9 bases remained unmatched. The length of the CDR3 is 16 residues. The CDR3 region is CASSLAGTGVKEKLFF. The CDR3 bases are TGTGCCAGCAGTTTGGCCGGGACAGGGGTCAAAGAAAAACTGTTTTTT.

The V and J genes are TRBV29-1 and TRBJ1-1; 10 nucleotides match TRBD1. The V gene's germline CDR1 is SQVTM and CDR2 ANQGSEA. The V segment lost 8 bases and the J segment 4 bases; nucleotides outside the gene matches: 7. The CDR3 has 13 amino acids. CDR3 DNA: TGCAGCTCGGCCTGGGACAGGGGCACTGAAGCTTTCTTT. Translated, it gives CSSAWDRGTEAFF.

This clonotype showed up just a few times. The gene calls are TRBV5-1 and TRBJ1-5; a possible D gene is TRBD1 (6 bases). The CDR3 runs to 15 residues. Germline CDR1 is SGHRS and CDR2 is YFSETQ. V lost 0 bases and J 0 bases, leaving 7 bases between the germline ends. The CDR3 DNA sequence: TGCGCCAGCAGCTTGGGACAGGATAGCAATCAGCCCCAGCATTTT. Translated, it gives CASSLGQDSNQPQHF.

There are many counts of this clonotype. CDR3 bases: TGTGCCAGCAGCTTAGATACCCCGGGACATTTCTCTGGAAACACCATATATTTT. This codes for CASSLDTPGHFSGNTIYF. V gene TRBV11-2 combines with J gene TRBJ1-3; D is possibly TRBD1 (6 bases). The V gene's germline CDR1 is SGHAT and CDR2 FQNNGV. V shed 0 bases and J shed 0 bases, with 15 bases lying between them. This CDR3 has 18 amino acids.

V gene TRBV28 combines with J gene TRBJ1-2; TRBD1 matches 8 bases. Germline trimming cut 2 bases from V and 8 bases from J; bases unmatched to any gene: 10. The CDR3 length is 15 residues. The germline gives CDR1 MDHEN, CDR2 SYDVKM. CDR3 in DNA: TGTGCCAGCAGTTTAATTGACAGGGGCGAGGGCGGCTACACCTTC. As protein: CASSLIDRGEGGYTF.

This clonotype was detected ten times or more. This rearrangement joins TRBV20-1 to TRBJ2-3, with D unresolved. The CDR3 length is 14 residues. Germline CDR1 DFQATT, CDR2 SNEGSKA (reference sequence). V was shortened by 5 bases and J by 3 bases, with 15 bases between the two germline ends. CDR3 sequence: CSALGPPRTDTQYF. In nucleotides, the CDR3 is TGCAGTGCTTTAGGACCTCCTCGGACAGATACGCAGTATTTT.

This clonotype was seen ten or more times. The V gene is TRBV2, the J gene TRBJ2-2; weak D call: TRBD1 (6 bases). Deletions cut 8 bases from V and 0 bases from J, with 16 bases between. Looked up from germline, CDR1 is SNHLY and CDR2 is FYNNEI. There are 16 residues in the CDR3. CDR3 sequence reads: CASGQFSISNTGELFF. Here the CDR3 DNA reads TGTGCCAGCGGACAGTTTTCGATTTCGAACACCGGGGAGCTGTTTTTT.

Comments on this clonotype: A far larger clone differs by one base, so this is likely a read error. This chain uses TRBV28 with TRBJ2-1, with D maybe TRBD2 (5 bases). The ends were cut back, 3 bases at V and 13 bases at J, with 13 bases in the middle. Germline CDR1 reads MDHEN; CDR2 reads SYDVKM. The CDR3 sequence is 12 residues long. CDR3 DNA: TGTGCCAGCAGTTTTGGGTGGGAGACCCAGTTCTTC. It is translated as CASSFGWETQFF.

This clonotype was seen just once. The rearrangement links TRBV6-1 to TRBJ2-7; 14 bases line up with TRBD2. The CDR3 has 17 amino acids. The trim removed 3 bases at V and 2 bases at J, leaving 6 bases unmatched. The germline V gene encodes CDR1 MNHNS and CDR2 SASEGT. The CDR3 bases are TGTGCCAGCAGTGAGGACGGGACTAGCGGGGGAACCTACGAGCAGTACTTC. Protein product: CASSEDGTSGGTYEQYF.

This clonotype has a count of ten or more. The chain employs TRBV6-2 or TRBV6-3 and TRBJ1-1; D might be TRBD1 (5 bases). The V gene lost 5 bases and the J gene lost 1 base, with 14 bases spanning the gap. This CDR3 region has 15 residues. Germline CDR1 and CDR2: MNHEY and SVGEGT. CDR3 in DNA: TGTGCCAGCAGTGACCCTCAGGGTAAGAACACTGAAGCTTTCTTT. This codes for CASSDPQGKNTEAFF.

The chain joins TRBV19 to TRBJ1-2; D possibly corresponds to TRBD1 (5 bases). Trimming took off 0 bases at V and 6 bases at J, with 14 bases between the two ends. Germline V CDR1 and CDR2: LNHDA, SQIVND (reference sequence). This CDR3 contains 15 residues. The CDR3 nucleotides read TGTGCCAGTAGTATAGAGTACGGGGCATTCGATGGCTACACCTTC. The encoded protein is CASSIEYGAFDGYTF. The whole variable domain, filled in from reference TRBV19 and TRBJ1-2, reads DGGITQSPKYLFRKEGQNVTLSCEQNLNHDAMYWYRQDPGQGLRLIYYSQIVNDFQKGDIAEGYSVSREKKESFPLTVTSAQKNPTAFYLCASSIEYGAFDGYTFGSGTRLTVV.

The sample holds many counts of this clonotype. This sequence joins TRBV4-1 and TRBJ2-4, with a tentative D call TRBD2 (5 bases). Germline CDR1 and CDR2: MGHRA and YSYEKL. The V gene lost 4 bases and the J gene lost 4 bases, with 26 bases spanning the gap. CDR3 size: 19 residues. CDR3: CASSPTNSGSDGGKNIQYF. The CDR3 nucleotides are TGCGCCAGCAGCCCAACCAATAGTGGTAGTGACGGAGGAAAAAACATTCAGTACTTC.

The chain recombines TRBV20-1 with TRBJ2-7; 7 bases fit TRBD1. The ends lost 5 bases at V and 5 bases at J; junction bases unmatched: 15. Germline V gives CDR1 DFQATT, CDR2 SNEGSKA (reference sequence). The CDR3 sequence is 15 residues long. The CDR3 nucleotides read TGCAGTGCTTTAAAGACAGGGCCTCCCGGGAACGAGCAGTACTTC. Translated: CSALKTGPPGNEQYF.

This clonotype has a count of ten or more. This rearrangement joins TRBV28 to TRBJ2-1; the match to TRBD2 covers 9 bases. CDR1 and CDR2 from the germline V gene are MDHEN and SYDVKM. Trimming took 8 bases from V and 9 from J; bases not matched to a gene: 14. The CDR3 totals 15 residues. The CDR3 sequence: CASGLASLGGVEQFF. Written as DNA, the CDR3 is TGTGCCAGCGGACTAGCGTCTCTCGGAGGTGTTGAGCAGTTCTTC.

The sample holds many counts of this clonotype. J is TRBJ2-3 and V is TRBV1; the table's TRBD2 call for D was not verified on the DNA. TRBV1 is an annotated pseudogene. The CDR3 contains 17 residues. Here the CDR3 DNA reads TGCGCCAGCAGCGAAGAGGGACTCACCACCTTCACAGATACGCAGTATTTT. Its translation is CASSEEGLTTFTDTQYF.